Given below is one TCR beta chain in context. Its antigen is undetermined. Because it lacks the conserved phenylalanine or tryptophan at the end, this CDR3 is likely a read error. RNA was extracted from bulk tissue without any cell sorting. This non-tumor lung sample came from over 3 cm beyond the tumor edge. Between August and November 2014, newly diagnosed, chemotherapy-naive lung cancer patients underwent thoracic surgery in China. TCRbeta libraries were built with three rounds of nested PCR, modified from ARM-PCR. TCRdb fed the multiplex PCR reads into MiXCR, producing one record per CDR3 protein. The repertoire has tens of thousands of distinct CDR3 sequences, about 80% of them found once; the top ten carry around a quarter. These data belong to a study of tumor and adjacent non-tumor tissue in lung cancer. Whole-study context: Histology: about a dozen adenocarcinoma, a couple of squamous cell carcinoma, 1 small cell lung cancer. The study, taken as a whole, reports: Top 100 clones took a larger repertoire share in normal lung. Tumor tissue had significantly higher TCR diversity than normal lung.

Germline CDR1 reads MNHNS; CDR2 reads SASEGT. The CDR3 extends over 16 amino acids. The origin of this receptor is a woman aged 60 to 75 with non-small cell lung cancer. The specimen sequenced was distant non-tumor lung tissue. The rearrangement joins TRBV6-1 to TRBJ2-4; tentatively, D is TRBD2 (5 bases). CDR3 in amino acids: CASSEEGRGAKNTQYL. DNA for the CDR3: TGTGCCAGCAGTGAAGAGGGTCGGGGAGCCAAAAACACTCAGTACTTA.